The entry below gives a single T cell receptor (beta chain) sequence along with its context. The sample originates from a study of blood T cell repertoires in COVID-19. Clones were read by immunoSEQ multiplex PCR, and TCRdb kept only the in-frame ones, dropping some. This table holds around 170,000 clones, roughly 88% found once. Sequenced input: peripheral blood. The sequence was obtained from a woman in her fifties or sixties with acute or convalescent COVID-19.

CDR3 DNA sequence: TGTGCCAGCAGCTTAGACGGCAGGGTGAATCAGCCCCAGCATTTT. Translated: CASSLDGRVNQPQHF. The chain is built from TRBV7-2 and TRBJ1-5, with D perhaps matching TRBD1 (5 bases). V lost 1 base, J lost 4 bases, and 11 bases lay in between. The CDR3 is 15 residues long. The germline gives CDR1 SGHTA, CDR2 FQGNSA. The full variable domain, completed using reference TRBV7-2 and TRBJ1-5, is GAGVSQSPSNKVTEKGKDVELRCDPISGHTALYWYRQSLGQGLEFLIYFQGNSAPDKSGLPSDRFSAERTGGSVSTLTIQRTQQEDSAVYLCASSLDGRVNQPQHFGDGTRLSIL.